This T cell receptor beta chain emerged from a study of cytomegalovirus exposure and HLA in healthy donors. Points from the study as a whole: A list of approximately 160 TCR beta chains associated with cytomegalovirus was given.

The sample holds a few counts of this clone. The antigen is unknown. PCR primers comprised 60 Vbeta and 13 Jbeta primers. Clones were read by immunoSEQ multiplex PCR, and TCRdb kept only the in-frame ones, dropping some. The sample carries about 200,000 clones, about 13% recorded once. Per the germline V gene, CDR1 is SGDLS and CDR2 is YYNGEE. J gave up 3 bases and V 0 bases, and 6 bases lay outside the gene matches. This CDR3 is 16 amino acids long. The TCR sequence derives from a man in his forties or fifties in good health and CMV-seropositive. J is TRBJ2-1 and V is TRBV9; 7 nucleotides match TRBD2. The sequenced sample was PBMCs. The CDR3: CASSVAPTGGYNEQFF. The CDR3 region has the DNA TGTGCCAGCAGCGTAGCTCCAACGGGGGGCTACAATGAGCAGTTCTTC.